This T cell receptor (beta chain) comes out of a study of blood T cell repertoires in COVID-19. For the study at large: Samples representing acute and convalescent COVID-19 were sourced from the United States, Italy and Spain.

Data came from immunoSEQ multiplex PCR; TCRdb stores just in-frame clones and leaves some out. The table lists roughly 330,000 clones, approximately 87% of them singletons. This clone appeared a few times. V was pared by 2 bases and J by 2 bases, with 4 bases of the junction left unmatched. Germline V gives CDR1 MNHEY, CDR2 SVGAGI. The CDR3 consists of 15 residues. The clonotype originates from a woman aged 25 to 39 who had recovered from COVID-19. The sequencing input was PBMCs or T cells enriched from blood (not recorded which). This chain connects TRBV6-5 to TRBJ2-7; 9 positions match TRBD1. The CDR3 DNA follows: TGTGCCAGCAGTTACGCGGGACAGGGCGCCTACGAGCAGTACTTC. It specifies CASSYAGQGAYEQYF.